This T cell receptor beta chain was recorded in a study of blood T cell repertoires in COVID-19. Study background: Samples of COVID-19 (acute and convalescent) were obtained from the United States, Italy and Spain. Nucleic acid was either cDNA or gDNA, and it came from T cells, B-cell-depleted T cells, or PBMCs.

As originally analysed: Estimation of nucleated cell counts was performed using reference gene primer amplification. Profiled with immunoSEQ multiplex PCR; TCRdb holds only in-frame clones, not every one. V, J and clone size reflect that table, while D and trimming were determined from the DNA. The repertoire consists of approximately 360,000 clones, with 70% to 90% occurring once and the leading ten covering approximately 1.2%. This CDR3 is 14 amino acids long. V was pared by 3 bases and J by 4 bases, with 5 bases of the junction left unmatched. Germline V gene data show CDR1 as SGDLS and CDR2 as YYNGEE.

The chain employs TRBV9 and TRBJ2-3, with TRBD2 matching 7 bases. The sample comprised peripheral blood. The sequence was collected from a man in his forties with acute or convalescent COVID-19. Here the CDR3 DNA reads TGTGCCAGCAGCGACCTGGGGGGGGCAGATACGCAGTATTTT. Amino acid sequence: CASSDLGGADTQYF.